Included here is one TCR beta chain sequence, with context. This receptor's antigen is unknown. No base-level quality is on record; no much larger clone is a single base apart. This entry belongs to a study of cytomegalovirus exposure and HLA in healthy donors (TCRdb year 2017). At the level of the whole study: An earlier analysis of under 600 of the donors reported approximately 290 Gb of sequence data and roughly 100 million unique TCR beta sequences from 190 million or so T cells. An early release covering roughly 600 HLA-typed donors comprised around 300 gigabases of sequencing data and tens of millions of unique TCR sequences. Of the 300 to 450 genotyped donors, less than 85% were placed in the genetic ancestry cluster associated with self-reported Caucasian donors. The study aimed to test whether signatures of past pathogen exposure could be identified by cataloging public T cell receptors. The T cell repertoires of 700 or so subjects were profiled by immunosequencing and related to cytomegalovirus serostatus. Along with the approximately 620-subject first cohort, a separate validation cohort of 120 different subjects was used. High-throughput TCR immunosequencing, statistical association of individual TCRs with disease status, and machine learning were combined to predict cytomegalovirus infection status. A later analysis re-examined previously published TCR beta repertoires from more than 550 donors and added high-resolution HLA genotyping to investigate patterns of TCR occurrence. The later analysis used no new phenotypic data to find candidate immune exposures, relying instead on TCR beta sequences and their occurrence across donors. In an earlier analysis of a few hundred of the donors, high-throughput TCR beta sequencing was used to judge whether each TCR beta V gene segment behaved as functional or pseudogenic. Donor age, sex, ethnicity and CMV serostatus were collected together with the repertoire data. In a later genetic analysis, genome-wide SNP genotypes for about 55% of the roughly 670 donors were used, and that subset was treated as a discovery cohort. All discovery cohort repertoires had been generated on a single sequencing platform. HLA typing included class I and class II loci at four-digit resolution. Typing coverage differed by locus: A, B, C, DRB1 and DQB1 were typed in roughly 620-630 donors, DQA1 in about 500, DPA1 in 600 to 610, and DPB1 in around 440. Because of strong linkage in the cohort, 5 or 6 DR-DQ haplotypes were treated as single units for association and clustering. Among 300 to 450 genotyped donors of the cohort, an average of about 240,000 unique TCR beta nucleotide sequences were sequenced per donor, roughly 20% of them non-productive. What the study reported, not specific to this receptor: The classifier was reported to diagnose cytomegalovirus status with high specificity and sensitivity in both the original and validation cohorts. A later analysis found that most CMV-associated TCR beta chains appeared HLA-restricted, with HLA associations seemingly driven largely by CMV exposure. For the cohort, immune exposure information was limited to CMV serostatus. A further reported finding was that TCR beta sequences accurately predicted the HLA-A and HLA-B alleles for most subjects in the first cohort. In a later analysis, the rate of TCR association differed among HLA loci, with DRB1 alleles having the most associated TCRs and HLA-C alleles having the fewest. At a false discovery rate of 0.05, a later analysis linked around 17,000 TCR beta sequences to specific HLA alleles. Some IMGT-functional V segments, including TRBV6-2 and TRBV6-3, could not be told apart with the 87-base-pair reads, so those segments were excluded. Because HLA typing was unavailable for some donors at each locus, only the typed subset was used in association tests. An earlier analysis of 587 of the donors showed that most TCR beta V segments appeared in productive rearrangements either about 87% or about 30% of the time, which broadly matched IMGT annotations. The earlier analysis of approximately 590 of the donors excluded approximately 17 rarely observed V segments, including chromosome 9 orphons, because counts were too low. In a later genetic analysis, fewer N-insertions in productive TCRs were reported among donors in an Asian-associated ancestry cluster than the roughly 700-donor mean. Most TCR sequences were seen in very few donors, while some public TCRs were found in many individuals. The presence/absence analyses assumed that sequencing depth was roughly uniform across donors, and that assumption may not be true. According to a later analysis, parvovirus B19, influenza, CMV and Epstein-Barr virus appeared linked to several top co-occurrence clusters. In the study, 150 to 200 TCR beta chains were listed as associated with cytomegalovirus. An association between a missense DCLRE1C variant and V-gene and J-gene trimming of TCR beta chains was found in a later genetic analysis and replicated in an independent cohort. A cluster of highly shared sequence variants was judged likely to represent a technical artifact of the sequencing pipeline. In vitro tests confirmed that a few of the cytomegalovirus-associated TCR beta chains recognize cytomegalovirus antigens. Linkage disequilibrium might explain the correlated functional status among segregating V segments, but an unknown experimental factor could not be ruled out. It was suggested by the authors that the approach could potentially be generalized to other disease states and immunological phenotypes. When HLA alleles, especially DR and DQ, strongly co-occurred, attributing TCR associations to individual alleles was difficult. In this cohort, only TCR beta chains were sequenced, and detectable features were limited by the absence of alpha or paired-chain data. In a later analysis, HLA-associated TCR beta chains were found to be more clonally expanded and to have lower generation probabilities than equally common non-associated chains.

In total, over 600 healthy bone marrow donors made up the cohort. At the time of sampling, all cohort members were nominally healthy, though unrecorded immune exposures were likely present. The donor was CMV seropositive and was included in the group of around 300 seropositive cohort members. Every donor gave a peripheral blood sample, and the peripheral blood mononuclear cells from that sample were used for TCR beta sequencing. Genomic DNA was extracted from the blood cell samples with the Qiagen DNeasy Blood Extraction Kit. As encoded in the germline V gene, CDR1 is SGHAT while CDR2 is FQNNGV. Counted from cysteine to phenylalanine, this CDR3 has 14 amino acids. The only DNA kept is the CDR3, 42 bases in frame from the first base. Trimming at the junction amounts to 5 bases on V and 1 base on J, and the germline ends lie 9 bases apart. Preparation of the library involved the immunoSEQ multiplex PCR assay. For the multiplex PCR, a mixture combining 60 forward primers for TCR Vbeta segments and 13 reverse primers for TCR Jbeta segments was used. A multiplex PCR assay on genomic DNA amplified the CDR3 region of rearranged TCR beta genes. The Illumina HiSeq System was used to sequence the amplified TCR beta libraries as 87-base-pair reads. In the source study's methods: In a later analysis, tens of millions of unique TCR beta chains were counted across the 500 to 850 repertoires, and about 9.9 million of these chains were shared by at least two donors. Raw reads were error-corrected and collapsed into unique sequences by a nearest-neighbor algorithm in which closely related sequences were merged to remove PCR and sequencing errors. V, D and J gene segments were assigned by aligning CDR3 sequences to IMGT reference sequences. Each retained sequence needed at least a six-nucleotide match to both a V gene segment and a J gene segment. Rearrangements were classified as productive when the CDR3 lacked stop codons and remained in frame with V and J, and all other rearrangements were classified as non-productive. CDR3 was defined according to IMGT convention as the region running from the second conserved V-encoded cysteine to the conserved J-encoded phenylalanine. In an earlier analysis of around 640 of the donors, sequences lacking an unambiguous match to a single V gene segment were excluded. An earlier analysis of around 600 of the donors classified V segments as functional when productive rearrangements were above 56.7% and as segregating when the standard deviation between donors was above 5%. A statistical classification framework was built for diagnosing cytomegalovirus status from the catalog of TCR beta chain sequences. A later analysis assigned V and J genes by comparing TCR nucleotide sequences with IMGT/GENE-DB human TR gene sequences. Using the TCRdist pipeline, a later analysis assigned CDR3 sequences along with most-parsimonious VDJ recombination scenarios. A later analysis defined each TCR beta chain by its CDR3 amino acid sequence plus V-gene family, and excluded reads lacking a unique V-gene family. A later analysis removed 592 highly shared, low-generation-probability nucleotide sequences to deal with suspected cross-contamination and a sequencing artifact. In a later analysis, a clonal expansion index for each public chain was calculated from normalized within-repertoire ranks of inferred template counts. Generation probabilities in a later analysis came from a VDJ recombination model fitted to out-of-frame rearrangements, and those results were checked against IGoR. In a later analysis, hypergeometric tests were used to score TCR-TCR, TCR-HLA and TCR-CMV co-occurrence, with a repertoire-size bias correction applied to TCR pairs. In a later analysis, false discovery rates were estimated by permuting HLA or CMV assignments 20 times. In a later analysis, co-occurring TCRs were grouped with DBSCAN, and TCRdist sequence similarity was added when clustering was performed within HLA-allele-positive subsets. Repertoires with fewer than 30,000 or more than 120,000 public chains were left out of co-occurrence clustering, as were five repertoires with anomalous nucleotide sharing. TCRdb limited this immuneACCESS table to in-frame rearrangements with V and J called. A share of clones is missing; checked studies link under half to unresolved V genes, and the rest is unexplained. Clonal size and the V and J genes are those of that table, whereas D and trimming came from the DNA. Counted in this sample were more than 110,000 clones; 70% of them appeared once. The ten largest clones capture roughly 2% of the sample.

The TCR was taken from a woman between 55 and 75 years old in good health and CMV-seropositive. Input material: PBMCs. The chain is assembled from TRBV11-2 and TRBJ1-5, with no confidently assigned D gene. The nucleotides read TGTGCCAGCAGCCTCGGTCGGAGCAATCAGCCCCAGCATTTT. It is translated as CASSLGRSNQPQHF.